The next 8 T cell receptor beta chains were all read from a single sample in a study of identical twins. MiXCR was run by TCRdb on the 5' RACE reads, yielding one entry per CDR3 protein. The profile shows some 590,000 distinct CDR3 sequences, nearly 10% of them singletons. These sequences were also reported in another study, on yellow fever vaccine responses in identical twins.

Sequenced material: PBMCs. The receptors here all came from a young woman in good health.

This clonotype was counted at least ten times. The V call is TRBV11-3, the J call TRBJ2-3; TRBD1 or TRBD2 may be the D gene (5 bases each). From germline, CDR1 is SGHNT and CDR2 YENEEA. The CDR3 loop spans 17 amino acids. The ends were cut back, 1 base at V and 5 bases at J, with 19 bases in the middle. The CDR3 DNA reads TGTGCCAGCAGCTTAGGGGGATTGAAAAGCGGACAAGATACGCAGTATTTT. Translation: CASSLGGLKSGQDTQYF.

This clonotype was detected many times. The V and J genes are TRBV24-1 and TRBJ2-1; 8 bases line up with TRBD1. Germline lookup yields CDR1 KGHDR and CDR2 SFDVKD. With V trimmed by 10 bases and J by 4 bases, 5 bases remained unmatched. CDR3 length: 13 amino acids. CDR3 nucleotides: TGTGCCACGCGGACAGGGAAGTACAATGAGCAGTTCTTC. Translation: CATRTGKYNEQFF.

This clonotype appeared many times. This chain joins TRBV5-1 and TRBJ2-7; D is unclear. Germline V gene data show CDR1 as SGHRS and CDR2 as YFSETQ. CDR3 length equals 13 residues. The V end lost 1 base, the J end lost 3 bases, and 8 bases lay between the germline ends. The CDR3 nucleotides read TGCGCCAGCAGCTTGAAGTTTGACTACGAGCAGTACTTC. Protein sequence: CASSLKFDYEQYF. The entire variable domain, with the rest obtained from reference TRBV5-1 and TRBJ2-7, is as follows: KAGVTQTPRYLIKTRGQQVTLSCSPISGHRSVSWYQQTPGQGLQFLFEYFSETQRNKGNFPGRFSGRQFSNSRSEMNVSTLELGDSALYLCASSLKFDYEQYFGPGTRLTVT.

In its sample, this clonotype was seen a few times. This chain links TRBV11-3 with TRBJ2-5, with D possibly being TRBD2 (6 bases). The CDR3 has 17 residues. Per the germline V gene, CDR1 is SGHNT and CDR2 is YENEEA. Between the trimmed V and J ends, which lost 1 base and 5 bases, there was a span of 20 bases. CDR3 loop: CASSLGLGTGNAETQYF. The CDR3 DNA reads TGTGCCAGCAGCTTAGGTCTCGGGACTGGGAACGCGGAGACCCAGTACTTC.

The chain has TRBV2 and TRBJ1-1; D is unclear. This CDR3 spans 12 amino acids. V lost 6 bases to trimming and J lost 7 bases, with 12 bases between them. Per the germline V gene, CDR1 is SNHLY and CDR2 is FYNNEI. CDR3 in DNA: TGTGCCAGCAGACTAACCACCCTTGAAGCTTTCTTT. Translated, it gives CASRLTTLEAFF.

This clonotype was counted only a few times. The rearrangement uses TRBV7-9 and TRBJ2-7; D uncertain. This CDR3 region has 11 residues. Trimming removed 9 bases from V and 2 bases from J, with 8 bases in between. The germline V gene encodes CDR1 SEHNR and CDR2 FQNEAQ (reference sequence). CDR3 loop: CASSKTYEQYF. As DNA, the CDR3 is TGTGCCAGTAGCAAAACCTACGAGCAGTACTTC.

This rearrangement joins TRBV7-2 to TRBJ2-5, with TRBD2 matching 13 bases. The CDR3 consists of 16 residues. With 1 base clipped from V and 5 bases from J, the junction kept 4 bases outside the gene matches. Germline assignment: CDR1 SGHTA and CDR2 FQGNSA. CDR3 residues: CASSLEGTSGEETQYF. The CDR3 bases are TGTGCCAGCAGCTTAGAAGGGACTAGCGGGGAGGAGACCCAGTACTTC. Filled out from reference TRBV7-2 and TRBJ2-5, the complete variable domain reads GAGVSQSPSNKVTEKGKDVELRCDPISGHTALYWYRQSLGQGLEFLIYFQGNSAPDKSGLPSDRFSAERTGGSVSTLTIQRTQQEDSAVYLCASSLEGTSGEETQYFGPGTRLLVL.

This clonotype occurred many times. This chain connects TRBV5-1 to TRBJ2-1, with TRBD2 identical over 10 bases. Trimming at V came to 4 bases and at J to 5 bases, leaving 3 bases not matched to a gene. In germline, CDR1 is SGHRS, CDR2 YFSETQ. The CDR3 consists of 14 residues. The DNA for the CDR3 is TGCGCCAGCAGCGCGGGACTAGCGAACAATGAGCAGTTCTTC. Its protein product is CASSAGLANNEQFF.